This T cell receptor beta chain was retrieved from a study of blood T cells in healthy people across ages (dated by TCRdb to between 2015 and 2017). Regarding the research as a whole: In model experiments, template switching captured roughly one uniquely barcoded TCR beta cDNA molecule for every two T cells. For two donors (one aged 18 to 29 and one aged 80 or older), the study analyzed two additional independent replicas of 1 million unique cDNA reads from the same blood draw. To avoid experimental bias, donors of different ages were spread randomly across the sequencing lanes. Using deep sequencing normalized with unique cDNA molecular identifiers, the study measured how TCR beta repertoire diversity changes with age. The donors were split into four age groups: young (average around 17 years), middle-aged (nearly 40), aged (about 56) and long-lived (about 82). Broader findings and caveats from the paper: Because profiling used bulk unsorted PBMCs, naive and antigen-experienced compartments could not be compared conclusively. Donor CMV infection status was unknown, potentially confounding age-related changes in expanded clonotypes. Estimates of total diversity based on one million sequenced T cells were considered lower bounds and underestimates. Observed TCR beta diversity per million T cells fell roughly linearly with age, and a significant reduction was already apparent by age about 36. Compared with the aged group, more naive CD4+ T cells, fewer expanded clones and increased TCR diversity were shown by the long-lived group, suggesting age selection. Observed TCR beta diversity correlated strongly with the percentage of naive T cells measured by flow cytometry.

To prepare the library, 5' RACE was applied. This sample was sequenced with an Illumina HiSeq 2500. The second PCR ran for about 6 to 12 cycles and used a J-beta primer mix along with a sample-barcoded 5' primer. Each TCR beta cDNA molecule received a unique molecular identifier from a template-switch 5' adaptor carrying 12 random nucleotides. Each sample yielded at least 2.5 million CDR3-containing paired-end reads. First-strand cDNA synthesis was performed from all RNA using the Mint cDNA synthesis kit, with priming by a TRBC-specific oligonucleotide. Following uracil-DNA glycosylase treatment, a first 18-cycle PCR with universal primers M1SS and BC2_uni_R was performed on all cDNA. Regarding the original processing steps: For normalization, 1 million high-quality reads were randomly selected from each sample, with every read carrying a distinct molecular identifier. Reads with shared molecular identifiers were discarded instead of being binned into consensus sequences. MiTCR, set to a Q25 quality threshold and the strictest error-elimination algorithm, was used for CDR3 identification, clonotype clustering and error correction. Lower-bound total TCR beta diversity was estimated with a nonparametric unseen species model using Euler transformation. The raw public data were reprocessed by TCRdb itself: fastp quality trimming at Q25, MiXCR clonotype calling, in-frame beta chains only. Records with the same CDR3 protein are collapsed into one entry carrying the most frequent genes and DNA. These V and J calls derive from TCRdb rather than the authors' analysis. Present in this sample are approximately 800,000 distinct CDR3 sequences, about three fifths of which were seen just once. The ten most abundant clones make up about 20% of the sample.

The donors were roughly 38 Caucasian individuals from Russia, aged roughly 6 to 100 years, who were systemically healthy. Around 9.8 milliliters of peripheral blood were collected from each donor into EDTA-treated Vacutainer tubes. Ficoll-Paque density-gradient centrifugation was used to isolate PBMCs, with at least 6.5 million per sample. Total RNA, at least 5 micrograms per sample, was extracted from PBMCs with Trizol reagent. Naive CD45RAhigh/CD27high T cell percentages were measured by flow cytometry on a PBMC aliquot from every donor. Comment on this clonotype: Its antigen is still unknown. Base quality data are lacking; no much larger clone is found one base away.

From a lookup of the germline V gene, CDR1 and CDR2 are LGHNA and YNFKEQ. The CDR3, cysteine through phenylalanine, is 15 amino acids long. Of the read, only the CDR3 DNA is kept; its 45 bases are in frame from base 1. At the junction V is shortened by 6 bases and J by 7 bases, with 16 bases in between. Sequenced sample: blood. This sequence was found in a man in his thirties or forties in good health. The chain links TRBV4-2 with TRBJ1-6, and perhaps TRBD1 as D gene, on 5 matching bases. The nucleotide sequence is TGTGCCAGCAGTCTAGGGACTTGGGAGAATTCACCCCTCCACTTT. Its translation reads: CASSLGTWENSPLHF.